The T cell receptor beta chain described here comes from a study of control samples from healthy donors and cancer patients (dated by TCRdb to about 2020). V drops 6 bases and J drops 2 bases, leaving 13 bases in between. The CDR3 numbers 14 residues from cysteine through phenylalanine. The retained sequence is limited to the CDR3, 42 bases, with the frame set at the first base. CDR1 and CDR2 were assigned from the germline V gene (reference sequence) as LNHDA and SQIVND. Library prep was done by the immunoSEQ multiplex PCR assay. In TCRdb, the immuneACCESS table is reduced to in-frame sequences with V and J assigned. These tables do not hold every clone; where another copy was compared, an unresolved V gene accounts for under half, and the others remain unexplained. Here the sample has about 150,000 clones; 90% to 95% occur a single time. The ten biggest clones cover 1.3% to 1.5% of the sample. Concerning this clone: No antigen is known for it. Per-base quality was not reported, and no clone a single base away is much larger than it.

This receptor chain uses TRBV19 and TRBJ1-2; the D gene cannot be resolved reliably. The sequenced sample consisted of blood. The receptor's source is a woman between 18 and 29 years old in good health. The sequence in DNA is TGTGCCAGTAGGCCGCTACAGAGCAACTATGGCTACACCTTC. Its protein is CASRPLQSNYGYTF. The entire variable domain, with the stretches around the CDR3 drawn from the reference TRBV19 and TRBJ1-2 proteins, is DGGITQSPKYLFRKEGQNVTLSCEQNLNHDAMYWYRQDPGQGLRLIYYSQIVNDFQKGDIAEGYSVSREKKESFPLTVTSAQKNPTAFYLCASRPLQSNYGYTFGSGTRLTVV.